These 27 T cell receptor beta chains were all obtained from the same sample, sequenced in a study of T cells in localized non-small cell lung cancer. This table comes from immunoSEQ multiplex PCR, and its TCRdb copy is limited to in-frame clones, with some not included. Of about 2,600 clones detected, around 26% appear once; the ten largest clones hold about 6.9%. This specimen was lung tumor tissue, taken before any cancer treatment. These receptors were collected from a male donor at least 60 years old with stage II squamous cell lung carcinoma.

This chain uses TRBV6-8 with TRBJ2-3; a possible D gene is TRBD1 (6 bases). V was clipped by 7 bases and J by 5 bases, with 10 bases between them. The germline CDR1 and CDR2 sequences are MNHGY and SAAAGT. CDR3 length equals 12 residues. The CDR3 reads CASTSGEDTQYF. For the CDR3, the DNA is TGTGCCAGCACCTCAGGGGAAGATACGCAGTATTTT.

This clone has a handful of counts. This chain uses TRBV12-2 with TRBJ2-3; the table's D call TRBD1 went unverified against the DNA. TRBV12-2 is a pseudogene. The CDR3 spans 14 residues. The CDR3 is CASRPGTGRYTQYF. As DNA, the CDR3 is TGTGCCAGTCGACCAGGGACAGGGCGGTATACGCAGTATTTT.

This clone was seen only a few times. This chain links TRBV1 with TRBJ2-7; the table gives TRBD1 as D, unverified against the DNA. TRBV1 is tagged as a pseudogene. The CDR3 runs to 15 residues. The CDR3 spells CASSSDRAHSYEQYF. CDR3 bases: TGCGCCAGCAGCAGCGACAGGGCCCACTCCTACGAGCAGTACTTC.

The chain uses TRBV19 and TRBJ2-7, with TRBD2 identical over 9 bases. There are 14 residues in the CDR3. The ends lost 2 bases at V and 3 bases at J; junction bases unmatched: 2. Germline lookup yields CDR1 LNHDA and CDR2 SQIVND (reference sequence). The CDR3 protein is CASSINSGSYEQYF. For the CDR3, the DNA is TGTGCCAGTAGTATAAATAGCGGGAGCTACGAGCAGTACTTC.

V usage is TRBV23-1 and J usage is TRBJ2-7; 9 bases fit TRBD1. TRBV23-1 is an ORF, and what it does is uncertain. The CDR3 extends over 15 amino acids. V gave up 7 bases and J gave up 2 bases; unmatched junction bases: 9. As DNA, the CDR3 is TGCGCCAGCAATGACAAGGACAGGGGTCCCTACGAGCAGTACGTC. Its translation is CASNDKDRGPYEQYV.

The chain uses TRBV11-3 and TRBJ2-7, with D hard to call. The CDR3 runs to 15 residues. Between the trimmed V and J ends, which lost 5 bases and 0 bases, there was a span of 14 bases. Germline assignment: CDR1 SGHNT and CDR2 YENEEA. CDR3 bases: TGTGCCAGCAGCCCTTCACCGGAGAGCTCCTACGAGCAGTACTTC. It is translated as CASSPSPESSYEQYF.

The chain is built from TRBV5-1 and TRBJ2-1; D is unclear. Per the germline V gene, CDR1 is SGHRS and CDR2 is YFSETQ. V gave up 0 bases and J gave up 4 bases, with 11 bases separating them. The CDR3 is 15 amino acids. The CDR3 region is CASSLEGMGYNEQFF. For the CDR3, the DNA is TGCGCCAGCAGCTTGGAGGGCATGGGATACAATGAGCAGTTCTTC.

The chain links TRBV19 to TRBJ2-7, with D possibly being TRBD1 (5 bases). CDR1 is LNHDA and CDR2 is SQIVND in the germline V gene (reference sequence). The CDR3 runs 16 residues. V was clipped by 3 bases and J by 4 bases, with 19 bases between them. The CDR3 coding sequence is TGTGCCAGTAGTATCTTCCGAAGGGGCAATCTTTACGAGCAGTACGTC. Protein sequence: CASSIFRRGNLYEQYV.

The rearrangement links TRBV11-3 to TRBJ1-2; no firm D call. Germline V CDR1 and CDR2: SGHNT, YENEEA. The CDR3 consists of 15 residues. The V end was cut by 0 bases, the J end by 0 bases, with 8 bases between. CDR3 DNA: TGTGCCAGCAGCTTAGAAACGGTTCCTAACTATGGCTACACCTTC. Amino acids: CASSLETVPNYGYTF.

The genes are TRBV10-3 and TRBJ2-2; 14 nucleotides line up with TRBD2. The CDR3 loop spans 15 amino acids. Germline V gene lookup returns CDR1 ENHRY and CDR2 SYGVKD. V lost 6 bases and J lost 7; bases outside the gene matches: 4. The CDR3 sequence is CAISSGLAGDGELFF. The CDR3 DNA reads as TGTGCCATCAGCTCGGGACTAGCGGGGGACGGGGAGCTGTTTTTT.

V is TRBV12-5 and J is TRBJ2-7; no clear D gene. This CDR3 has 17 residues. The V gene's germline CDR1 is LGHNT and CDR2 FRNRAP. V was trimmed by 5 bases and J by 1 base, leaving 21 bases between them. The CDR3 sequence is CASGPPVSGPSSYEQYF. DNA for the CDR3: TGTGCTAGTGGTCCACCGGTTTCGGGCCCATCGTCCTACGAGCAGTACTTC.

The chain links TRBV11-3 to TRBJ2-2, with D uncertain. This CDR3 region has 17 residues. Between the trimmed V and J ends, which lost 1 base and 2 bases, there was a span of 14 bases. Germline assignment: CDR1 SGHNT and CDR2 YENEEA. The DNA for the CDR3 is TGTGCCAGCAGCTTAGTTTTTTCGGGTTCCAACACCGGGGAGCTGTTTTTT. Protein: CASSLVFSGSNTGELFF.

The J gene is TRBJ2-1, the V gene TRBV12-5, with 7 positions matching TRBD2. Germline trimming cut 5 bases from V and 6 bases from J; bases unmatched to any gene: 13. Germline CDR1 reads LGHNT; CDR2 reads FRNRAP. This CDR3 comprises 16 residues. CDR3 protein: CASGPPGAGEGNEQFF. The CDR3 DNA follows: TGTGCTAGTGGTCCCCCAGGCGCGGGAGAGGGCAATGAGCAGTTCTTC.

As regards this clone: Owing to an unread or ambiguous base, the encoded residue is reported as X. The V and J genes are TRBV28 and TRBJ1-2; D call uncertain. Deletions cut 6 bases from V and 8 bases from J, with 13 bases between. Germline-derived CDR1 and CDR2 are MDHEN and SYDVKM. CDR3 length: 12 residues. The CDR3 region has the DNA TGTGCCAGCAGGTCTGRAGTGAGAGGCTACACCTTC. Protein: CASRSXVRGYTF.

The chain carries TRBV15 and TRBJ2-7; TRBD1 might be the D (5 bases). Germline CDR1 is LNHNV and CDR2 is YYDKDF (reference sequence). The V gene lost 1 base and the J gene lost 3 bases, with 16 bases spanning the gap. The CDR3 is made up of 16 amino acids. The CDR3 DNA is TGTGCCACCAGCAGAGCCTCCGGAAGACAGCTCTACGAGCAGTACTTC. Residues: CATSRASGRQLYEQYF.

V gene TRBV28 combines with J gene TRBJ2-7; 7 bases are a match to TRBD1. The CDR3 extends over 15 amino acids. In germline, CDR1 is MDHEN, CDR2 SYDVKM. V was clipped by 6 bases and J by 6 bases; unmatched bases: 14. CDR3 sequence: CASRYFTGAWVEQYF. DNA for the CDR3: TGTGCCAGCAGATATTTTACAGGGGCGTGGGTCGAGCAGTACTTC.

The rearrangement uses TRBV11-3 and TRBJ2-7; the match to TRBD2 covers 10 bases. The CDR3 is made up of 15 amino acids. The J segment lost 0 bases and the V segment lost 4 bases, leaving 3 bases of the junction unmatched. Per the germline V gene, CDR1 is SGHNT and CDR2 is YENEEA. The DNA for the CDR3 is TGTGCCAGCAGCTCTAGCGGGGGTAGCTCCTACGAGCAGTACTTC. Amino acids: CASSSSGGSSYEQYF.

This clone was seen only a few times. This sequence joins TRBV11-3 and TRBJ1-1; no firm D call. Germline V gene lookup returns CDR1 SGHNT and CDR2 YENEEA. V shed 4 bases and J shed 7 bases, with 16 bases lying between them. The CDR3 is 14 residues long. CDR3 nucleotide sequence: TGTGCCAGCAGCTCCGCCACCTTGACCTATGAAGCTTTCTTT. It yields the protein CASSSATLTYEAFF.

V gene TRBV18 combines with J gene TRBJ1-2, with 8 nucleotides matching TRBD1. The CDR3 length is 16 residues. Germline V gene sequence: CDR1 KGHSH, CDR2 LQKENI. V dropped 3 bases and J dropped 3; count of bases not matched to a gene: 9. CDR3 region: CASSPALGQGDYGYTF. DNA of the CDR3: TGTGCCAGCTCACCCGCACTCGGACAGGGCGACTATGGCTACACCTTC.

As DNA, the CDR3 is TGTGCCAGCTCACCAGCAGGGACAGCGCAAGAGACCCAGTACTTC. Residues: CASSPAGTAQETQYF. V and J are TRBV18 and TRBJ2-5; 7 bases align to TRBD1. V trimming: 2 bases; J trimming: 2 bases; junction bases outside the gene matches: 5. Germline V gives CDR1 KGHSH, CDR2 LQKENI. The CDR3 has 15 amino acids.

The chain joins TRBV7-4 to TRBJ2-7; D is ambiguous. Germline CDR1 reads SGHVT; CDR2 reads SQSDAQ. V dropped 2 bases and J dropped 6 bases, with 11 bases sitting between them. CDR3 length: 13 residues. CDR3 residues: CASSLNLGSEQYF. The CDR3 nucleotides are TGTGCCAGCAGCTTAAACCTGGGTTCCGAGCAGTACTTC.

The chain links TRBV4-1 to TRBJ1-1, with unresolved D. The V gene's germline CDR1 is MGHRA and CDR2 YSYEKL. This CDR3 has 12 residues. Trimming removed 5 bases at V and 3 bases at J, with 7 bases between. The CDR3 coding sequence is TGCGCCAGCAGCTTGCTGGACACTGAAGCTTTCTTT. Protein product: CASSLLDTEAFF.

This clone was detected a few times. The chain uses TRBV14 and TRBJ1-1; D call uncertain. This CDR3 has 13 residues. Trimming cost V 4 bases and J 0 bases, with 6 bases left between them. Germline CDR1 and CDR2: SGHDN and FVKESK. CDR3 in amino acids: CASSRWLNTEAFF. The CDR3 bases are TGTGCCAGCAGCCGTTGGTTGAACACTGAAGCTTTCTTT.

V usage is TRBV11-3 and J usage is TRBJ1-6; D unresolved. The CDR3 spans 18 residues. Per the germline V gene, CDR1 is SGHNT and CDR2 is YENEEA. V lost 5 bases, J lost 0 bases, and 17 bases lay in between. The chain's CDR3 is CASSHRGGAGSYNSPLHF. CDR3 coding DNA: TGTGCCAGCAGCCACCGAGGCGGCGCGGGCTCCTATAATTCACCCCTCCACTTT.

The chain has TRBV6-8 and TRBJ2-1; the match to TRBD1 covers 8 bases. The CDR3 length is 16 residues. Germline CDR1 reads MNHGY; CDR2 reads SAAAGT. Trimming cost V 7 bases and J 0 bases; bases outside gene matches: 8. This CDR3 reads CASKFRDRTSYNEQFF. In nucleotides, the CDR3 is TGTGCCAGCAAATTCAGGGACAGGACCTCCTACAATGAGCAGTTCTTC.

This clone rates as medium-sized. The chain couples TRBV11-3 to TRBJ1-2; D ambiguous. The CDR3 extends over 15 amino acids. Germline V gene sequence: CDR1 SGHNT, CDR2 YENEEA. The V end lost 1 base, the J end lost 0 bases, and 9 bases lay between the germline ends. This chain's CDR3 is CASSLGPATNYGYTF. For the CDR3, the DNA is TGTGCCAGCAGCTTAGGCCCGGCGACTAACTATGGCTACACCTTC.

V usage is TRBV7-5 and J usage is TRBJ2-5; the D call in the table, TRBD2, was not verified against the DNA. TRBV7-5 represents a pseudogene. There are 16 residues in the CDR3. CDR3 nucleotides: TGTGCCAGCAGCCTCAAAGGCGGGGGACTACAAGAGACCCAGTACTTC. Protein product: CASSLKGGGLQETQYF.